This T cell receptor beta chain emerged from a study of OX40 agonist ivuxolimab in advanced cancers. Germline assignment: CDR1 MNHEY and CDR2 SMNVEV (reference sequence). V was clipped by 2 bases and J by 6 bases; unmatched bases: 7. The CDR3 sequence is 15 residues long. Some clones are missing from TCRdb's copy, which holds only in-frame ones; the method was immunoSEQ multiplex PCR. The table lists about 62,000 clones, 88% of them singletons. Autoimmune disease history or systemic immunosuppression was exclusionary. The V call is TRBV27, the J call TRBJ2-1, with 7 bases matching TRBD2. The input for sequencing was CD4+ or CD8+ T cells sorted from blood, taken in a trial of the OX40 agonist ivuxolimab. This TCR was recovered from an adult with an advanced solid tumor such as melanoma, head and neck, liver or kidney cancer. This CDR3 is CASSLVLASFNEQFF. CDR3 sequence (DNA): TGTGCCAGCAGTTTAGTACTAGCGAGTTTCAATGAGCAGTTCTTC.